The 9 T cell receptor beta chains in this list originate from one sample, sequenced in a study of human T cells and chemical hapten exposure. TCRdb re-derived calls from the RACE reads in MiXCR, one entry per CDR3 protein. The table shows tens of thousands of distinct CDR3 sequences, with roughly 10% occurring only once. Time point noted: patch test 1, 2 weeks after DPC sensitization. Treatment defined: therapeutic diphenylcyclopropenone sensitization with weekly scalp DPC. The material sequenced was whole blood, taken in connection with sensitization to the hapten diphenylcyclopropenone (DPC). The receptors stem from a woman in her 50s with alopecia areata. Some clones in this sample may be carry-over from other donors' samples.

This clonotype has only a few counts. The chain uses TRBV11-3 and TRBJ1-1, with D possibly TRBD1 on 5 matching bases. Trimming cost V 2 bases and J 5 bases, with 12 bases left between them. This CDR3 comprises 14 residues. Looked up from germline, CDR1 is SGHNT and CDR2 is YENEEA. This chain's CDR3 is CASSLQGSRTEAFF. DNA of the CDR3: TGTGCCAGCAGCTTACAGGGATCGAGAACTGAAGCTTTCTTT.

This clonotype came up a few times. J is TRBJ1-2 and V is TRBV7-2; no clear D gene. The germline V gene encodes CDR1 SGHTA and CDR2 FQGNSA. V shed 5 bases and J shed 4 bases, with 14 bases lying between them. The CDR3 contains 14 residues. DNA of the CDR3: TGTGCCAGCAGCCCGGACTGGGCGCCCTATGGCTACACCTTC. It translates to CASSPDWAPYGYTF.

The chain employs TRBV7-2 and TRBJ1-5; the match to TRBD1 covers 10 bases. Germline CDR1 reads SGHTA; CDR2 reads FQGNSA. The trim removed 5 bases at V and 5 bases at J, leaving 6 bases unmatched. CDR3 length equals 15 residues. The CDR3 sequence is CASSRRTGGDQPQHF. The DNA for the CDR3 is TGTGCCAGCAGCAGAAGGACAGGGGGTGATCAGCCCCAGCATTTT.

This clonotype was counted only a few times. This chain links TRBV6-5 with TRBJ1-1; 9 bases match TRBD1. V shed 2 bases and J 4 bases; nucleotides not matched to a gene: 5. Per germline, CDR1 MNHEY and CDR2 SVGAGI. This CDR3 region has 15 residues. CDR3 protein: CASSYRDRAGTEAFF. As DNA, the CDR3 is TGTGCCAGCAGTTACCGGGACAGGGCGGGCACTGAAGCTTTCTTT.

This clonotype turned up a few times. The chain couples TRBV20-1 to TRBJ1-5; D uncertain. This CDR3 is 13 amino acids long. CDR1 DFQATT and CDR2 SNEGSKA come from the germline V gene (reference sequence). The CDR3 is CSARRALNQPQHF. DNA for the CDR3: TGCAGCGCCCGCAGAGCTCTAAATCAGCCCCAGCATTTT.

This clonotype has a count of ten or more. The chain is built from TRBV27 and TRBJ2-7; D ambiguous. The V and J ends lost 8 bases and 6 bases respectively, with 14 bases between them. Germline-derived CDR1 and CDR2 are MNHEY and SMNVEV (reference sequence). The CDR3 runs to 12 residues. The CDR3 DNA sequence: TGTGCCAGCCGGTCTGAGGTTTTCGAGCAGTACTTC. This encodes CASRSEVFEQYF.

V gene TRBV6-2 or TRBV6-3 combines with J gene TRBJ2-7; possible D gene TRBD1, 5 bases. The CDR3 length is 14 residues. From germline, CDR1 is MNHEY and CDR2 SVGEGT. Deletions cut 6 bases from V and 5 bases from J, with 17 bases between. CDR3 protein: CASSTEAGINEQYF. CDR3 sequence (DNA): TGTGCCAGCAGCACCGAGGCAGGGATCAACGAGCAGTACTTC.

The sample holds a few counts of this clonotype. The rearrangement links TRBV18 to TRBJ1-5; D not resolved. CDR3 length: 14 residues. The germline CDR1 and CDR2 sequences are KGHSH and LQKENI. V gave up 5 bases and J gave up 0 bases, with 8 bases separating them. CDR3 in amino acids: CASSTTNSNQPQHF. In DNA form, the CDR3 reads TGTGCCAGCTCAACCACAAATAGCAATCAGCCCCAGCATTTT.

The chain is built from TRBV5-6 and TRBJ2-4; possibly TRBD2 for D (5 bases). The CDR3 length is 14 residues. Between the trimmed V and J ends, which lost 4 bases and 6 bases, there was a span of 14 bases. The germline V gene encodes CDR1 SGHDT and CDR2 YYEEEE. Here the CDR3 DNA reads TGTGCCAGCAGCGTCCGCGAGGGCCGAAACATTCAGTACTTC. As protein: CASSVREGRNIQYF.